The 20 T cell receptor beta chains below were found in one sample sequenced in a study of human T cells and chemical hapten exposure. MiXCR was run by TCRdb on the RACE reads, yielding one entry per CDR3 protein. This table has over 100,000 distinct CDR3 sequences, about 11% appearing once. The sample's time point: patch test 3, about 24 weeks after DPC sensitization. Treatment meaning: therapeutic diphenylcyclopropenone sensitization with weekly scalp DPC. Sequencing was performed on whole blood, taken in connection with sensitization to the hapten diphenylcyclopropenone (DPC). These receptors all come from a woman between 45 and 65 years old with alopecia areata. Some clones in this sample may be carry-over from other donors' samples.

DNA for the CDR3: TGTGCCACCAGCAGATCAGGAGGTGGAGCTTTCTTT. Protein sequence: CATSRSGGGAFF. V usage is TRBV15 and J usage is TRBJ1-1; D gene unclear. Deletions cut 2 bases from V and 10 bases from J, with 11 bases between. The germline V gene has CDR1 LNHNV and CDR2 YYDKDF (reference sequence). The length of the CDR3 is 12 residues.

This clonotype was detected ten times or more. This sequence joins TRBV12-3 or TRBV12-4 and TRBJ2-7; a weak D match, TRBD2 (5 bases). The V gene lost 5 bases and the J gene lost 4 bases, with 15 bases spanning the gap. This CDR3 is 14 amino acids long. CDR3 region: CASSVSGGKYEQYF. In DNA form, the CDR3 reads TGTGCCAGCAGTGTCAGCGGAGGAAAGTACGAGCAGTACTTC.

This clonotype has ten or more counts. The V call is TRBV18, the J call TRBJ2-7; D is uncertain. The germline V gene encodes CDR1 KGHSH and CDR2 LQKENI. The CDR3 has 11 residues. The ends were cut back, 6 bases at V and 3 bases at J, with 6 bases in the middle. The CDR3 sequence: CASSPDYEQYF. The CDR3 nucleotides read TGTGCCAGCTCCCCGGACTACGAGCAGTACTTC.

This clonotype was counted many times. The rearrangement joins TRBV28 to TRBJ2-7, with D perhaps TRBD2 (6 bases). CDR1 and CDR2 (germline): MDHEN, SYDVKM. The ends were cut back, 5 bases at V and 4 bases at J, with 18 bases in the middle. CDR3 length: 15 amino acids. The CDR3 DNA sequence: TGTGCCAGCAGTCCGACGAGGAGGGGCGGGTACGAGCAGTACTTC. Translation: CASSPTRRGGYEQYF.

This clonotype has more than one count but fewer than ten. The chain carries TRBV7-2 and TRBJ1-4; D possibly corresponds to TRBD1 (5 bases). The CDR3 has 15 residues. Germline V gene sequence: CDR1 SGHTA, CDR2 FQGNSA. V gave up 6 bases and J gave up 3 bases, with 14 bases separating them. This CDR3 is CASSRAGPSNEKLFF. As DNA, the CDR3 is TGTGCCAGCAGTAGGGCAGGGCCCTCTAATGAAAAACTGTTTTTT. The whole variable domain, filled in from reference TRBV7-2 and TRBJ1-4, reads GAGVSQSPSNKVTEKGKDVELRCDPISGHTALYWYRQSLGQGLEFLIYFQGNSAPDKSGLPSDRFSAERTGGSVSTLTIQRTQQEDSAVYLCASSRAGPSNEKLFFGSGTQLSVL.

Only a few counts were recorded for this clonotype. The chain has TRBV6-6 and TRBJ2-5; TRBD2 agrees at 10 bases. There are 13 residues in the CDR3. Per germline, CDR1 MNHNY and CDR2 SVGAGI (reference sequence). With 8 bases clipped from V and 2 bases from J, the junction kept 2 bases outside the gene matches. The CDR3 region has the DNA TGTGCCAGCCGGACTAGCGGACAAGAGACCCAGTACTTC. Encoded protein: CASRTSGQETQYF.

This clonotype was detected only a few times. CDR3 in amino acids: CASSLGSGTLGDNEQFF. DNA for the CDR3: TGTGCCAGCAGCTTAGGTTCCGGAACCTTAGGGGACAATGAGCAGTTCTTC. This sequence joins TRBV7-2 and TRBJ2-1, with a weak D call TRBD1 (5 bases). This CDR3 spans 17 amino acids. Germline V lookup: CDR1 SGHTA, CDR2 FQGNSA. The V gene lost 1 base and the J gene lost 5 bases, with 18 bases spanning the gap.

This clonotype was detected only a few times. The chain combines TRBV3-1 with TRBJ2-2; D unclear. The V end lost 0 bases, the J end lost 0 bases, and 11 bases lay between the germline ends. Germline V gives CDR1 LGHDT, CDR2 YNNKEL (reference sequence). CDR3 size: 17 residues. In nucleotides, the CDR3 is TGTGCCAGCAGCCAAGATATGGTATTTACGAACACCGGGGAGCTGTTTTTT. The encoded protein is CASSQDMVFTNTGELFF.

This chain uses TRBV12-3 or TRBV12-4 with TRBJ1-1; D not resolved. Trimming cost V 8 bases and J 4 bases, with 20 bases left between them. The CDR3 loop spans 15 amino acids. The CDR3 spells CASSLGQVGSTEAFF. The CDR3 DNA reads TGTGCCAGCTCTCTCGGGCAGGTAGGGTCCACTGAAGCTTTCTTT.

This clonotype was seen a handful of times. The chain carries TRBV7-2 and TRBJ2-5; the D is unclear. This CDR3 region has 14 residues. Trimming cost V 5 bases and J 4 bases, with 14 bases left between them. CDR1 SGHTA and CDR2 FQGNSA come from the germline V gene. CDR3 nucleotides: TGTGCCAGCAGCGGACGGTGGGGTGGAGAGACCCAGTACTTC. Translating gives CASSGRWGGETQYF.

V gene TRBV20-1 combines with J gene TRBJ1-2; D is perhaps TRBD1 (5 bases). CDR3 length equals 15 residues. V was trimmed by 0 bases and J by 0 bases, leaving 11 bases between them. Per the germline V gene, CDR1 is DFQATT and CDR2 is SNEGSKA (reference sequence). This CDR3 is CSARDQGGANYGYTF. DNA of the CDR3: TGCAGTGCTAGAGATCAGGGCGGGGCTAACTATGGCTACACCTTC.

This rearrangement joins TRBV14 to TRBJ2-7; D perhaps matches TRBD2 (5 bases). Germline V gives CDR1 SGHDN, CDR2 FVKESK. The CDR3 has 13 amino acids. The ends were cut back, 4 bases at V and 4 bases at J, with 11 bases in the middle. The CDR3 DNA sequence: TGTGCCAGCAGCCCCGGACGGAGGTACGAGCAGTACTTC. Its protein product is CASSPGRRYEQYF.

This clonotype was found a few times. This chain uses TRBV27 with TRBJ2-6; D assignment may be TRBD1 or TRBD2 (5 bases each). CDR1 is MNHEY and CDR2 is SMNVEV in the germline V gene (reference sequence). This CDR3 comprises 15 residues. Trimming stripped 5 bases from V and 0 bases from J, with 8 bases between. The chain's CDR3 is CASSRDLSGANVLTF. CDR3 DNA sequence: TGTGCCAGCAGTCGGGACCTCTCTGGGGCCAACGTCCTGACTTTC.

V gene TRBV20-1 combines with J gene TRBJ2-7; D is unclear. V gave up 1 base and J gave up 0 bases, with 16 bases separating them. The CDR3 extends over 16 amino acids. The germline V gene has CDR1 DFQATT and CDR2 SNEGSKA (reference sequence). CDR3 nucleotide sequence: TGCAGTGCTAGAGGAGACGGAGTCGGTAGCTCCTACGAGCAGTACTTC. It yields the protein CSARGDGVGSSYEQYF.

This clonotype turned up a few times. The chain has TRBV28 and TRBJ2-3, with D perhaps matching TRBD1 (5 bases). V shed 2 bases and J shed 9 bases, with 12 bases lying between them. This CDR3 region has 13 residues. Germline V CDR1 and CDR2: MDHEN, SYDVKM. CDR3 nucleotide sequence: TGTGCCAGCAGTTTAAAAGGGCAGGGCACGCAGTATTTT. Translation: CASSLKGQGTQYF.

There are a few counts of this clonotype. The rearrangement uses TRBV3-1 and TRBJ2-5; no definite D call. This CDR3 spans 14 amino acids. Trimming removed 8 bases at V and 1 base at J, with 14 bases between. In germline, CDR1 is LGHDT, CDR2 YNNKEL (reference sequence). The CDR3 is CASGKTLLQETQYF. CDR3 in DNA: TGTGCCAGCGGGAAGACACTCCTCCAAGAGACCCAGTACTTC.

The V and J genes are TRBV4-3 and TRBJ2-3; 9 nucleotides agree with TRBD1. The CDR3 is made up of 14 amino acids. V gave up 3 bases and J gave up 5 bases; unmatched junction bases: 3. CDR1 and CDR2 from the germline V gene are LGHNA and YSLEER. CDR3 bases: TGCGCCAGCAGCCAGGGGACAGGGTTAGATACGCAGTATTTT. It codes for CASSQGTGLDTQYF.

In DNA form, the CDR3 reads TGTGCCAGCAGCCAATCCGGGACAGGGTTGGATGAGCAGTTCTTC. It encodes CASSQSGTGLDEQFF. This chain links TRBV9 with TRBJ2-1; 9 nucleotides agree with TRBD1. CDR3 length: 15 residues. Germline-derived CDR1 and CDR2 are SGDLS and YYNGEE. Germline trimming cut 4 bases from V and 8 bases from J; bases unmatched to any gene: 10.

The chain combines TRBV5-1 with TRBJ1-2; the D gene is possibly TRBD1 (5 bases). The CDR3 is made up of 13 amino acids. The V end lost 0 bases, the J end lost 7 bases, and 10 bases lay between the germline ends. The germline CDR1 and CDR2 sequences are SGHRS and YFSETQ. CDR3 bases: TGCGCCAGCAGCTTGGTCGGGGGTGGTGGCTACACCTTC. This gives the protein CASSLVGGGGYTF.

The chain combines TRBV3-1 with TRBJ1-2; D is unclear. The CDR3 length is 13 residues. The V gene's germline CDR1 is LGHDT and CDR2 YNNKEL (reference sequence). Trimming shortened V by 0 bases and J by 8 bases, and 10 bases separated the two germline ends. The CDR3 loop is CASSQDWAGGYTF. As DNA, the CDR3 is TGTGCCAGCAGCCAAGACTGGGCAGGAGGCTACACCTTC.